This T cell receptor (beta chain) originates from a study of siplizumab effects on memory and regulatory T cells. Findings of the study overall: Researchers could map only a minor fraction of alloreactive clones to unstimulated subsets.

Here immunoSEQ multiplex PCR was the method, and the copy in TCRdb shows in-frame clones only, minus some. This sample has some 87,000 clones, with 85% to 90% found just once. From germline, CDR1 is SGHRS and CDR2 YFSETQ. The CDR3 covers 15 residues. V lost 3 bases to trimming and J lost 0 bases, with 7 bases between them. As regards this clone: Its antigen is currently unknown.

The sequenced sample consisted of CD4+ T cells sorted from blood. The chain is built from TRBV5-1 and TRBJ2-6; a possible D gene is TRBD2 (5 bases). This TCR was sampled from a human donor in good health. The CDR3 protein is CASSSDYSGANVLTF. The CDR3 bases are TGCGCCAGCAGCTCAGACTACTCTGGGGCCAACGTCCTGACTTTC.